The 31 T cell receptor beta chains listed next were all sequenced from one sample in a study of OX40 agonist ivuxolimab in advanced cancers. Clones were read by immunoSEQ multiplex PCR, and TCRdb kept only the in-frame ones, dropping some. Of 50,000 or so clones listed, approximately 87% were seen once; the top ten hold around 6.4%. The specimen comprised CD4+ or CD8+ T cells sorted from blood, sampled in a trial of the OX40 agonist ivuxolimab. The source is an adult with an advanced solid tumor such as melanoma, head and neck, liver or kidney cancer.

The V gene is TRBV6-5, the J gene TRBJ1-1; D gene unclear. Germline CDR1 reads MNHEY; CDR2 reads SVGAGI. The CDR3 is 15 residues long. Trimming left V 0 bases short and J 2 bases short, with 10 bases between. The CDR3 nucleotides are TGTGCCAGCAGTTACTCCGGTACACCCAACACTGAAGCTTTCTTT. Protein: CASSYSGTPNTEAFF.

V usage is TRBV30 and J usage is TRBJ2-5, with 8 bases aligning to TRBD2. With 0 bases clipped from V and 1 base from J, the junction kept 4 bases outside the gene matches. The CDR3 consists of 15 residues. Germline CDR1 reads GTSNPN; CDR2 reads SVGIG (reference sequence). CDR3 sequence (DNA): TGTGCCTGGAGTGTACAACGGGGGGGCCAAGAGACCCAGTACTTC. It yields the protein CAWSVQRGGQETQYF.

J is TRBJ2-7 and V is TRBV11-3; 9 nucleotides match TRBD1. Germline CDR1 is SGHNT and CDR2 is YENEEA. This CDR3 has 14 residues. V trimming: 4 bases; J trimming: 3 bases; junction bases outside the gene matches: 4. This CDR3 is CASSWTGEHYEQYF. The CDR3 region has the DNA TGTGCCAGCAGCTGGACAGGGGAACACTACGAGCAGTACTTC.

This clone has only one observation. This sequence joins TRBV11-2 and TRBJ1-2, with TRBD1 matching 9 bases. CDR1 SGHAT and CDR2 FQNNGV come from the germline V gene. V dropped 5 bases and J dropped 3; count of bases not matched to a gene: 10. The CDR3 sequence is 16 residues long. The CDR3 here is CASSPRGGQGDYGYTF. The CDR3 DNA follows: TGTGCCAGCAGCCCAAGGGGGGGACAGGGAGACTATGGCTACACCTTC.

This clone has a single count. J is TRBJ1-1 and V is TRBV12-5, with D possibly TRBD1 on 5 matching bases. The germline CDR1 and CDR2 sequences are LGHNT and FRNRAP. Trimming cost V 2 bases and J 10 bases, with 32 bases left between them. The CDR3 runs to 19 residues. The CDR3 here is CASGLFSWPGNGGVRVAFF. The DNA of the CDR3 is TGTGCTAGTGGTTTGTTTTCGTGGCCGGGAAACGGAGGGGTCCGAGTAGCTTTCTTT.

The chain is built from TRBV6-5 and TRBJ1-5; D is unresolved. The CDR3 runs to 13 residues. Trimming left V 5 bases short and J 2 bases short, with 7 bases between. Germline V gene lookup returns CDR1 MNHEY and CDR2 SVGAGI. CDR3 DNA: TGTGCCAGCAGTGAAGTAGGCAATCAGCCCCAGCATTTT. Translation gives CASSEVGNQPQHF.

The chain employs TRBV2 and TRBJ2-3; 9 positions match TRBD1. The CDR3 is made up of 14 amino acids. Trimming removed 5 bases from V and 6 bases from J; junction bases left unmatched: 6. Per germline, CDR1 SNHLY and CDR2 FYNNEI. The chain's CDR3 is CASSRQGGADTQYF. CDR3 sequence (DNA): TGTGCCAGCAGTCGACAGGGGGGCGCCGATACGCAGTATTTT.

As concerns this clone: Additional DNA sequences in this sample encode the identical CDR3. The DNA of the CDR3 is TGTGCCTGGAGTGTTTTGGGTGGTGGACAGCCCCAGCATTTT. Protein sequence: CAWSVLGGGQPQHF. The chain carries TRBV30 and TRBJ1-5; D remains ambiguous. Between the trimmed V and J ends, which lost 0 bases and 7 bases, there was a span of 13 bases. CDR1 is GTSNPN and CDR2 is SVGIG in the germline V gene (reference sequence). The CDR3 spans 14 residues.

The chain employs TRBV18 and TRBJ2-2; D is possibly TRBD2 (7 bases). The length of the CDR3 is 16 residues. V lost 0 bases and J lost 3, with 11 bases in between. The germline gives CDR1 KGHSH, CDR2 LQKENI. The CDR3 loop is CASSPPWGGDTGELFF. DNA of the CDR3: TGTGCCAGCTCACCACCGTGGGGGGGCGACACCGGGGAGCTGTTTTTT.

This chain uses TRBV12-5 with TRBJ2-1, with TRBD2 identical over 7 bases. V lost 7 bases to trimming and J lost 0 bases; unmatched junction nucleotides: 9. This CDR3 contains 16 residues. From germline, CDR1 is LGHNT and CDR2 FRNRAP. DNA for the CDR3: TGTGCTAGTGTTTACCGCGGGGGTAGCTCCTACAATGAGCAGTTCTTC. This codes for CASVYRGGSSYNEQFF.

This chain links TRBV28 with TRBJ1-2; the match to TRBD1 covers 9 bases. The CDR3 has 17 residues. CDR1 is MDHEN, CDR2 SYDVKM, per germline. V lost 3 bases, J lost 1 base, and 9 bases stayed unmatched. DNA for the CDR3: TGTGCCAGCAGTTTTCCGAGGGGGACAGGGAATAACTATGGCTACACCTTC. It encodes CASSFPRGTGNNYGYTF.

The chain has TRBV6-6 and TRBJ1-6; 8 bases line up with TRBD1. The trim removed 6 bases at V and 13 bases at J, leaving 11 bases unmatched. This CDR3 spans 14 amino acids. Germline assignment: CDR1 MNHNY and CDR2 SVGAGI (reference sequence). For the CDR3, the DNA is TGTGCCAGCAGCCCCGACAGGGGCGGGACGCCCCTCCACTTT. Protein sequence: CASSPDRGGTPLHF.

The chain has TRBV19 and TRBJ2-5; 9 bases line up with TRBD1. This CDR3 contains 15 residues. Germline V gives CDR1 LNHDA, CDR2 SQIVND (reference sequence). The V segment lost 6 bases and the J segment 5 bases; nucleotides outside the gene matches: 10. Here the CDR3 reads CASRTSGTGFETQYF. CDR3 sequence (DNA): TGTGCCAGTAGAACCAGCGGGACAGGGTTTGAGACCCAGTACTTC.

The chain uses TRBV18 and TRBJ1-5; possibly TRBD1 for D (6 bases). The CDR3 totals 14 residues. V was cut by 4 bases and J by 4 bases, with 11 bases left in between. The germline CDR1 and CDR2 sequences are KGHSH and LQKENI. CDR3 bases: TGTGCCAGCTCACTCCAAGACAGGAATCAGCCCCAGCATTTT. Translation gives CASSLQDRNQPQHF.

This clone has only a few counts. The sample holds other DNA sequences that translate to the same CDR3. The chain carries TRBV7-9 and TRBJ1-2; 7 nucleotides match TRBD1. This CDR3 has 14 amino acids. Germline assignment: CDR1 SEHNR and CDR2 FQNEAQ (reference sequence). Trimming cost V 0 bases and J 4 bases; bases outside gene matches: 2. CDR3 region: CASSLAGGGYGYTF. CDR3 DNA: TGTGCCAGCAGCTTAGCAGGGGGCGGCTATGGCTACACCTTC.

The chain links TRBV5-4 to TRBJ1-1, with 9 bases lining up with TRBD1. With 4 bases clipped from V and 5 bases from J, the junction kept 15 bases outside the gene matches. This CDR3 comprises 17 residues. The V gene's germline CDR1 is SGHNT and CDR2 YYREEE (reference sequence). The CDR3 region has the DNA TGTGCCAGCAGCCCAGATCTACAGGGGGCGCGAGGTACTGAAGCTTTCTTT. This sequence encodes CASSPDLQGARGTEAFF. The full variable domain, completed using reference TRBV5-4 and TRBJ1-1, is ETGVTQSPTHLIKTRGQQVTLRCSSQSGHNTVSWYQQALGQGPQFIFQYYREEENGRGNFPPRFSGLQFPNYSSELNVNALELDDSALYLCASSPDLQGARGTEAFFGQGTRLTVV.

This chain connects TRBV6-1 to TRBJ1-3; D perhaps matches TRBD1 (5 bases). The CDR3 consists of 14 residues. V was cut by 5 bases and J by 0 bases, with 8 bases left in between. Germline CDR1 and CDR2: MNHNS and SASEGT. The CDR3 here is CASSRGLSGNTIYF. CDR3 in DNA: TGTGCCAGCAGTAGGGGTCTCTCTGGAAACACCATATATTTT.

This chain connects TRBV18 to TRBJ2-1; 14 positions agree with TRBD2. The CDR3 has 17 amino acids. The germline V gene encodes CDR1 KGHSH and CDR2 LQKENI. V lost 6 bases, J lost 4 bases, and 8 bases stayed unmatched. The CDR3 reads CASSRLTSGGAYNEQFF. The CDR3 nucleotides are TGTGCCAGCTCTCGACTGACTAGCGGGGGGGCGTACAATGAGCAGTTCTTC.

This rearrangement joins TRBV9 to TRBJ2-3, with D unclear. CDR3 length: 17 residues. Trimming removed 0 bases at V and 1 base at J, with 15 bases between. CDR1 is SGDLS and CDR2 is YYNGEE in the germline V gene. CDR3 protein: CASSVEGWWSGTDTQYF. For the CDR3, the DNA is TGTGCCAGCAGCGTAGAGGGCTGGTGGTCGGGCACAGATACGCAGTATTTT.

V usage is TRBV5-6 and J usage is TRBJ2-3; D not resolved. Germline V gene lookup returns CDR1 SGHDT and CDR2 YYEEEE. V shed 0 bases and J shed 5 bases, with 13 bases lying between them. The CDR3 loop spans 15 amino acids. In DNA form, the CDR3 reads TGTGCCAGCAGCTTGGAGCGTGGCGGTCGAGATACGCAGTATTTT. The encoded protein is CASSLERGGRDTQYF.

The genes are TRBV30 and TRBJ2-2; D is uncertain. V lost 4 bases and J 5 bases, leaving 8 bases between the germline ends. Germline CDR1 GTSNPN, CDR2 SVGIG (reference sequence). The CDR3 runs 12 residues. The CDR3 is CAWTWVTGELFF. The DNA of the CDR3 is TGTGCCTGGACCTGGGTAACCGGGGAGCTGTTTTTT. The full variable domain, completed using reference TRBV30 and TRBJ2-2, is SQTIHQWPATLVQPVGSPLSLECTVEGTSNPNLYWYRQAAGRGLQLLFYSVGIGQISSEVPQNLSASRPQDRQFILSSKKLLLSDSGFYLCAWTWVTGELFFGEGSRLTVL.

V and J are TRBV5-1 and TRBJ2-5; 10 nucleotides match TRBD1. Per the germline V gene, CDR1 is SGHRS and CDR2 is YFSETQ. The CDR3 covers 18 residues. J gave up 2 bases and V 3 bases, and 13 bases lay outside the gene matches. The CDR3 is CASSSIESGTGVQETQYF. The CDR3 DNA follows: TGCGCCAGCAGCTCGATCGAAAGCGGGACAGGGGTACAAGAGACCCAGTACTTC.

The chain recombines TRBV11-3 with TRBJ1-1; D not resolved. Between the trimmed V and J ends, which lost 2 bases and 1 base, there was a span of 11 bases. Germline V gene data show CDR1 as SGHNT and CDR2 as YENEEA. This CDR3 is built from 15 residues. In DNA form, the CDR3 reads TGTGCCAGCAGCTTAACAGATTCTGGGAACACTGAAGCTTTCTTT. It is translated as CASSLTDSGNTEAFF.

The chain joins TRBV18 to TRBJ2-7, with 7 bases lining up with TRBD1. The junction had 4 bases not matched to a gene; V was cut back by 5 bases and J by 0 bases. Germline assignment: CDR1 KGHSH and CDR2 LQKENI. This CDR3 is built from 14 residues. The CDR3 loop is CASSFYRGSYEQYF. The CDR3 DNA is TGTGCCAGCTCATTTTACAGGGGCTCCTACGAGCAGTACTTC.

The gene calls are TRBV19 and TRBJ1-1; 10 nucleotides line up with TRBD1. Trimming removed 6 bases from V and 5 bases from J; junction bases left unmatched: 6. The CDR3 has 14 amino acids. Germline CDR1 and CDR2: LNHDA and SQIVND (reference sequence). The CDR3 coding sequence is TGTGCCAGTAGACAGACAGGGGGCGAAACTGAAGCTTTCTTT. Protein: CASRQTGGETEAFF.

CDR3 in amino acids: CATSRDGQGNQPQHF. CDR3 nucleotide sequence: TGTGCCACCAGCAGAGATGGACAGGGCAATCAGCCCCAGCATTTT. The chain joins TRBV15 to TRBJ1-5, with 7 bases matching TRBD1. The CDR3 is 15 amino acids. Trimming at V came to 0 bases and at J to 2 bases, leaving 1 base not matched to a gene. Germline lookup yields CDR1 LNHNV and CDR2 YYDKDF (reference sequence).

The J gene is TRBJ2-7, the V gene TRBV5-1; a possible D gene is TRBD1 (7 bases). Germline V gene sequence: CDR1 SGHRS, CDR2 YFSETQ. This CDR3 comprises 14 residues. Trimming shortened V by 5 bases and J by 3 bases, and 15 bases separated the two germline ends. CDR3 coding DNA: TGCGCCAGCAGTCAACAGGGGCGGGACTACGAGCAGTACTTC. It yields the protein CASSQQGRDYEQYF.

The rearrangement uses TRBV5-1 and TRBJ1-2, with TRBD1 as a possible D gene (5 bases). The V end was cut by 3 bases, the J end by 2 bases, with 20 bases between. Germline V lookup: CDR1 SGHRS, CDR2 YFSETQ. CDR3 length: 17 amino acids. CDR3 loop: CASSWGELYKTNYGYTF. CDR3 bases: TGCGCCAGCAGCTGGGGGGAGCTTTACAAGACAAACTATGGCTACACCTTC. Full variable domain (outside the CDR3, taken from reference TRBV5-1 and TRBJ1-2): KAGVTQTPRYLIKTRGQQVTLSCSPISGHRSVSWYQQTPGQGLQFLFEYFSETQRNKGNFPGRFSGRQFSNSRSEMNVSTLELGDSALYLCASSWGELYKTNYGYTFGSGTRLTVV.

This clone is categorized as medium-sized. This chain joins TRBV2 and TRBJ2-2, with TRBD1 as a possible D gene (5 bases). Germline values: CDR1 SNHLY, CDR2 FYNNEI. The CDR3 consists of 16 residues. Deletions cut 7 bases from V and 5 bases from J, with 20 bases between. In DNA form, the CDR3 reads TGTGCCAGCACTCTTCTGGAGACAGAAACTACCGGGGAGCTGTTTTTT. This gives the protein CASTLLETETTGELFF. Variable domain in full (rest from reference TRBV2 and TRBJ2-2): EPEVTQTPSHQVTQMGQEVILRCVPISNHLYFYWYRQILGQKVEFLVSFYNNEISEKSEIFDDQFSVERPDGSNFTLKIRSTKLEDSAMYFCASTLLETETTGELFFGEGSRLTVL.

V and J are TRBV6-5 and TRBJ1-2, with D perhaps TRBD1 (5 bases). Between the trimmed V and J ends, which lost 2 bases and 1 base, there was a span of 11 bases. Germline V gene sequence: CDR1 MNHEY, CDR2 SVGAGI. This CDR3 is 15 amino acids long. Written as DNA, the CDR3 is TGTGCCAGCAGTTACGGGCAGGACAATAACTATGGCTACACCTTC. Translation gives CASSYGQDNNYGYTF.

The rearrangement links TRBV11-2 to TRBJ1-4; no firm D call. The CDR3 has 15 residues. The V gene's germline CDR1 is SGHAT and CDR2 FQNNGV. V lost 2 bases and J lost 2, with 9 bases in between. The CDR3 DNA reads as TGTGCCAGCAGCTTAATTAGGTCGACTAATGAAAAACTGTTTTTT. Translation gives CASSLIRSTNEKLFF.